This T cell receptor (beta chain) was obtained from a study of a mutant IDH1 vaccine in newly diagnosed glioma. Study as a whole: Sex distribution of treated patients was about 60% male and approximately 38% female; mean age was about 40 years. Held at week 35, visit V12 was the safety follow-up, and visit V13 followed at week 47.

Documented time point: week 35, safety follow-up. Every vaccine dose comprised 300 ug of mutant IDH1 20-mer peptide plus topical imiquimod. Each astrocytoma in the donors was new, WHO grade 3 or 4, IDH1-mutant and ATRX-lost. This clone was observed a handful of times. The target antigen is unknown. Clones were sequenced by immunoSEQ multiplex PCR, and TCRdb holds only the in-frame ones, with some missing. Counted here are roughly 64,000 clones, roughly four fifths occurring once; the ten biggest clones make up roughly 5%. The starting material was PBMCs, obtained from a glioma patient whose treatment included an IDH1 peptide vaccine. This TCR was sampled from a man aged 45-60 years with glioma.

The CDR3 region has the DNA TGCAGTGCTAGAGCTGACAGGGAAGCTTTCTTT. This translates into CSARADREAFF. The chain uses TRBV20-1 and TRBJ1-1; D is possibly TRBD1 (6 bases). Germline V gives CDR1 DFQATT, CDR2 SNEGSKA (reference sequence). Trimming cost V 1 base and J 8 bases, with 8 bases left between them. This CDR3 has 11 residues.